This T cell receptor (beta chain) derives from a study of T cells after yellow fever vaccination. General observations from the study: Post-booster repertoires again held most primary-vaccination clones (approximately 96% CD4, 85% to 90% CD8).

TCR cDNA was made by 5'RACE template switching, adding a universal primer site and UMIs. TCRdb processed the 5' RACE reads anew with MiXCR; each CDR3 protein has one entry. Of hundreds of thousands of distinct CDR3 sequences listed, about 6% were seen once; the top ten hold approximately 16%. This clonotype was detected a few times. What it recognizes is unknown. CDR1 and CDR2 from the germline V gene are MNHEY and SVGAGI. The V end lost 2 bases, the J end lost 4 bases, and 8 bases lay between the germline ends. CDR3 length: 13 residues. Material: PBMCs, obtained 5 days after the yellow fever booster vaccination. The receptor was isolated from a young man who received the YFV17D yellow fever vaccine. The V call is TRBV6-5, the J call TRBJ1-1; D gene ambiguous. CDR3 nucleotide sequence: TGTGCCAGCAGTTACGGTGACTCCACTGAAGCTTTCTTT. It specifies CASSYGDSTEAFF.